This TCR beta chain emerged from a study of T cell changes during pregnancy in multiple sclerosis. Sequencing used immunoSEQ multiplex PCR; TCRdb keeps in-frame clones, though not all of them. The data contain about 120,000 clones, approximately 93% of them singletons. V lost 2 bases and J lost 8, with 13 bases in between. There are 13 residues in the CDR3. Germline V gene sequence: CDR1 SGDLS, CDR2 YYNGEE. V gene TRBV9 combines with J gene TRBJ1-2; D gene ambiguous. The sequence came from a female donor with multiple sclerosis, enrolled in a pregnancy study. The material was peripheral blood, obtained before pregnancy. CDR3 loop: CASSVHGVGGYTF. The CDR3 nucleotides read TGTGCCAGCAGCGTTCATGGAGTCGGCGGCTACACCTTC. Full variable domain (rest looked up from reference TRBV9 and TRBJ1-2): DSGVTQTPKHLITATGQRVTLRCSPRSGDLSVYWYQQSLDQGLQFLIQYYNGEERAKGNILERFSAQQFPDLHSELNLSSLELGDSALYFCASSVHGVGGYTFGSGTRLTVV.